The 4 T cell receptor beta chains below all came from one sample that was sequenced in a study of vaccination and CD4 T cells after COVID-19. Treatment defined: roughly 10-day PBMC culture with coronavirus spike peptide pools or control peptides (ViraFEST assay). Sequencing of cultured CD4+ T cell DNA used the Oncomine TCR Beta short-read assay. TCRdb analysed the PCR reads with MiXCR anew, one entry per CDR3 protein. The sample contains 9,500 to 12,000 distinct CDR3 sequences, roughly 50% of which appear only once. These receptors are not linked to any known antigen. Specimen: CD4+ T cells from blood, cultured in vitro. The receptors were sampled from a human donor who had recovered from COVID-19.

The chain employs TRBV29-1 and TRBJ2-2; D might be TRBD1 (6 bases). CDR1 and CDR2 (germline): SQVTM, ANQGSEA. Trimming removed 4 bases from V and 1 base from J, with 10 bases in between. The CDR3 has 14 residues. The CDR3 DNA sequence: TGCAGCGTTGGGGGACAAATGAACACCGGGGAGCTGTTTTTT. It translates to CSVGGQMNTGELFF.

This chain uses TRBV21-1 with TRBJ1-2. TRBV21-1 is designated a pseudogene. The CDR3 runs 11 residues. The CDR3 loop is CASSSLQGYTF. As DNA, the CDR3 is TGTGCCAGCAGCAGTCTACAGGGCTACACCTTC.

The chain links TRBV7-2 to TRBJ1-1; D is unresolved. Trimming stripped 5 bases from V and 3 bases from J, with 13 bases between. This CDR3 spans 14 amino acids. The germline V gene has CDR1 SGHTA and CDR2 FQGNSA. The CDR3 is CASSPTQGYTEAFF. The CDR3 nucleotides read TGTGCCAGCAGCCCGACCCAAGGATACACTGAAGCTTTCTTT.

In its sample, this clonotype was seen a few times. The genes are TRBV7-9 and TRBJ1-2, with 10 positions matching TRBD1. This CDR3 comprises 16 residues. CDR1 SEHNR and CDR2 FQNEAQ come from the germline V gene (reference sequence). Trimming took 4 bases from V and 6 from J; bases not matched to a gene: 11. The CDR3 sequence is CASSSIRDRGMDGYTF. CDR3 DNA sequence: TGTGCCAGCAGCTCAATCCGGGACAGGGGAATGGATGGCTACACCTTC. Based on the CDR3 plus reference TRBV7-9 and TRBJ1-2, the full variable domain is DTGVSQNPRHKITKRGQNVTFRCDPISEHNRLYWYRQTLGQGPEFLTYFQNEAQLEKSRLLSDRFSAERPKGSFSTLEIQRTEQGDSAMYLCASSSIRDRGMDGYTFGSGTRLTVV.